This TCR beta chain was identified in a study of OX40 agonist ivuxolimab in advanced cancers. About the research overall: Patients were dosed with the agonistic anti-OX40 (CD134) antibody ivuxolimab. Every 2 weeks, patients received ivuxolimab intravenously, dosed at 0.01 to 10 mg/kg. Study-wide points: Expanded clones were, on average, more numerous in CD8+ T cells than in CD4+.

The CDR3 is 15 amino acids. Germline CDR1 SGHRS, CDR2 YFSETQ. V lost 6 bases, J lost 2 bases, and 7 bases stayed unmatched. To note about this clone: Antigen: not known.

Sequenced by immunoSEQ multiplex PCR; TCRdb stores in-frame clones only, minus some. The sample consists of 100,000 or so clones, approximately 91% of them appearing once. Autoimmune disease history or systemic immunosuppression disqualified patients. The sample in question was CD4+ or CD8+ T cells sorted from blood, obtained in a trial of the OX40 agonist ivuxolimab. This chain links TRBV5-1 with TRBJ2-3; 9 bases fit TRBD2. The clonotype originates from an adult with an advanced solid tumor such as melanoma, head and neck, liver or kidney cancer. The CDR3 region is CASNRGGAPTDTQYF. The DNA for the CDR3 is TGCGCCAGCAACCGCGGGGGGGCGCCCACAGATACGCAGTATTTT.